These T cell receptor beta chains were read from a single sample in a study of vaccination and CD4 T cells after COVID-19. Antigens for these TCRs are unknown. TCRdb independently ran MiXCR on the PCR reads; one entry per CDR3 protein. The sample records approximately 18,000 distinct CDR3 sequences, 45% to 50% being singletons. The sample taken for sequencing was CD4+ T cells from blood, cultured in vitro. These receptors originate from a human donor who had recovered from COVID-19. Both conserved end residues are trimmed from each CDR3. The D gene is left open where the match is weak.

V gene	J gene	D gene	CDR3 protein
TRBV20-1	TRBJ1-5	NA	SAREGSDSNQPQH
TRBV4-2	TRBJ2-7	TRBD1	ASSQDGTESYEQY
TRBV24-1	TRBJ2-7	TRBD2	ATSDTSGRHEQY
TRBV6-1	TRBJ2-7	TRBD2	ASSELLAGVYEQY
TRBV5-1	TRBJ1-1	NA	ASSRGSGMNTEAF
TRBV27	TRBJ2-1	NA	ASSFQGSSYNEQF
TRBV6-1	TRBJ1-1	NA	ASRSGTPNTEAF
TRBV20-1	TRBJ1-1	NA	SATPTGYGYEAF
TRBV6-5	TRBJ1-1	NA	ASSYRGEGRTEAF
TRBV25-1	TRBJ1-3	NA	ASSEFGGPNNTIY
TRBV7-8	TRBJ2-1	TRBD2	ASSLVSGGSYNEQF
TRBV27	TRBJ1-2	NA	ASSFGGRNYGYT
TRBV12-3/TRBV12-4	TRBJ1-5	TRBD1	ASSQDRVGSYSNQPQH
TRBV5-1	TRBJ2-2	NA	ASSDTTGIGELF